These 27 T cell receptor beta chains share one sample of origin, sequenced in a study of cytomegalovirus exposure and HLA in healthy donors. The PCR was carried out with 60 Vbeta primers and 13 Jbeta primers. TCRdb's table, derived via immunoSEQ multiplex PCR, lists solely in-frame clones and lacks some. The data contain around 200,000 clones, 75% to 90% of them seen just once; the ten biggest clones take up around 0.3%. The sequencing input was PBMCs. These TCRs come from a woman between 25 and 40 years old in good health and CMV-seronegative.

V and J are TRBV5-6 and TRBJ2-7; no reliable D call. The germline V gene has CDR1 SGHDT and CDR2 YYEEEE. V lost 4 bases, J lost 3 bases, and 5 bases lay in between. The CDR3 consists of 11 residues. CDR3 nucleotides: TGTGCCAGCAGCAAGAGCTACGAGCAGTACTTC. Translation gives CASSKSYEQYF.

The genes are TRBV28 and TRBJ2-7, with 7 positions matching TRBD2. Germline values: CDR1 MDHEN, CDR2 SYDVKM. V was clipped by 1 base and J by 2 bases; unmatched bases: 8. CDR3 length: 16 residues. The CDR3 spells CASSLSPGRGAYEQYF. The CDR3 DNA follows: TGTGCCAGCAGTTTATCCCCGGGGAGGGGAGCCTACGAGCAGTACTTC.

In nucleotides, the CDR3 is TGCGCCAGCAGCCGCTCACAGGGAAACACTGAAGCTTTCTTT. Amino acid sequence: CASSRSQGNTEAFF. V usage is TRBV4-1 and J usage is TRBJ1-1, with a tentative D call TRBD1 (6 bases). Germline V lookup: CDR1 MGHRA, CDR2 YSYEKL. V lost 4 bases to trimming and J lost 2 bases, with 11 bases between them. The CDR3 length is 14 residues.

The genes are TRBV7-9 and TRBJ1-2, with D uncertain. V shed 1 base and J shed 10 bases, with 10 bases lying between them. Germline V gene lookup returns CDR1 SEHNR and CDR2 FQNEAQ (reference sequence). CDR3 length: 12 amino acids. In DNA, the CDR3 is TGTGCCAGCAGCTTAGGTGGAGGTATCTACACCTTC. Protein: CASSLGGGIYTF.

This chain joins TRBV6-1 and TRBJ2-2, with TRBD2 matching over 8 bases. In germline, CDR1 is MNHNS, CDR2 SASEGT. The trim removed 6 bases at V and 11 bases at J, leaving 8 bases unmatched. The CDR3 consists of 13 residues. The CDR3 spells CASRNSGEVELFF. The CDR3 DNA is TGTGCCAGCAGGAATAGCGGGGAAGTCGAGCTGTTTTTT.

V usage is TRBV19 and J usage is TRBJ2-7; a possible D gene is TRBD1 (6 bases). The CDR3 covers 13 residues. V shed 2 bases and J shed 6 bases, with 11 bases lying between them. Germline V gene data show CDR1 as LNHDA and CDR2 as SQIVND (reference sequence). CDR3 region: CASSITQGSEQYF. The CDR3 bases are TGTGCCAGTAGTATAACACAGGGATCCGAGCAGTACTTC. The complete variable domain, with remaining parts taken from reference TRBV19 and TRBJ2-7, reads DGGITQSPKYLFRKEGQNVTLSCEQNLNHDAMYWYRQDPGQGLRLIYYSQIVNDFQKGDIAEGYSVSREKKESFPLTVTSAQKNPTAFYLCASSITQGSEQYFGPGTRLTVT.

This clone was counted between two and nine times. The CDR3 sequence is CASSSGHGGETQYF. CDR3 sequence (DNA): TGCGCCAGCAGCTCCGGACACGGCGGAGAGACCCAGTACTTC. The J gene is TRBJ2-5, the V gene TRBV5-1; D may be TRBD1 (5 bases). The CDR3 is 14 amino acids. Germline V gives CDR1 SGHRS, CDR2 YFSETQ. The V end was cut by 3 bases, the J end by 4 bases, with 13 bases between.

The chain links TRBV28 to TRBJ2-7, with a possible D match to TRBD2 (6 bases). V lost 5 bases and J lost 0, with 17 bases in between. The V gene's germline CDR1 is MDHEN and CDR2 SYDVKM. The length of the CDR3 is 16 residues. The CDR3 loop is CASSVLRGAGSYEQYF. Here the CDR3 DNA reads TGTGCCAGCAGTGTCCTCCGGGGAGCGGGCTCCTACGAGCAGTACTTC.

V is TRBV6-6 and J is TRBJ1-5, with D unresolved. The ends were cut back, 8 bases at V and 6 bases at J, with 8 bases in the middle. Per the germline V gene, CDR1 is MNHNY and CDR2 is SVGAGI (reference sequence). CDR3 length: 11 amino acids. In nucleotides, the CDR3 is TGTGCCAGCTCATTCGGTCAGCCCCAGCATTTT. Protein product: CASSFGQPQHF.

The chain links TRBV28 to TRBJ2-7, with a tentative D call TRBD2 (6 bases). Germline V CDR1 and CDR2: MDHEN, SYDVKM. Trimming took off 6 bases at V and 0 bases at J, with 12 bases between the two ends. This CDR3 is built from 14 residues. The CDR3 DNA reads as TGTGCCAGCAGACTGCGGCGGGACTCCTACGAGCAGTACTTC. Its protein is CASRLRRDSYEQYF.

V and J are TRBV9 and TRBJ1-3; D gene ambiguous. There are 14 residues in the CDR3. Germline-derived CDR1 and CDR2 are SGDLS and YYNGEE. Trimming cost V 4 bases and J 0 bases, with 8 bases left between them. The CDR3 sequence is CASSPQISGNTIYF. Here the CDR3 DNA reads TGTGCCAGCAGCCCTCAGATCTCTGGAAACACCATATATTTT.

The gene calls are TRBV5-1 and TRBJ2-7, with TRBD2 as a possible D gene (7 bases). V gave up 4 bases and J gave up 5 bases, with 16 bases separating them. CDR3 length equals 14 residues. Looked up from germline, CDR1 is SGHRS and CDR2 is YFSETQ. In DNA, the CDR3 is TGCGCCAGCAGCAGCATACGGGGGGCGAACGAGCAGTACTTC. Amino acid sequence: CASSSIRGANEQYF. The full variable domain, with the rest looked up from reference TRBV5-1 and TRBJ2-7, is KAGVTQTPRYLIKTRGQQVTLSCSPISGHRSVSWYQQTPGQGLQFLFEYFSETQRNKGNFPGRFSGRQFSNSRSEMNVSTLELGDSALYLCASSSIRGANEQYFGPGTRLTVT.

The genes are TRBV18 and TRBJ2-5; 8 bases align to TRBD1. This CDR3 is 15 amino acids long. J lost 0 bases, V lost 3 bases, and 3 bases had no gene match. Germline V CDR1 and CDR2: KGHSH, LQKENI. CDR3 bases: TGTGCCAGCTCACCGTCGACAGGGGACCAAGAGACCCAGTACTTC. Protein: CASSPSTGDQETQYF.

The V gene is TRBV15, the J gene TRBJ2-5, with a possible D match to TRBD2 (6 bases). The J call is in doubt because the DNA end fits TRBJ2-7 better. The CDR3 covers 16 residues. Germline loops: CDR1 LNHNV, CDR2 YYDKDF (reference sequence). CDR3: CATSRDRASASYEQYF. In DNA form, the CDR3 reads TGTGCCACCAGCAGAGATCGGGCTAGCGCCTCCTACGAGCAGTACTTC.

V gene TRBV28 combines with J gene TRBJ2-7; possibly TRBD2 for D (6 bases). Germline V gene sequence: CDR1 MDHEN, CDR2 SYDVKM. The CDR3 has 14 residues. V was cut by 2 bases and J by 4 bases, with 12 bases left in between. CDR3 protein: CASSLSPAGYEQYF. CDR3 DNA: TGTGCCAGCAGTTTAAGCCCTGCGGGGTACGAGCAGTACTTC.

This clone has just one count. The rearrangement uses TRBV27 and TRBJ2-7; TRBD1 aligns across 7 bases. Germline V CDR1 and CDR2: MNHEY, SMNVEV (reference sequence). The length of the CDR3 is 13 residues. The V gene end was trimmed by 10 bases and the J gene end by 4 bases; junction bases not matched to a gene: 10. CDR3: CATSRQGKYEQYF. The CDR3 nucleotides are TGTGCCACTTCTAGACAGGGAAAATACGAGCAGTACTTC.

The gene calls are TRBV2 and TRBJ2-3; TRBD2 aligns across 9 bases. Germline lookup yields CDR1 SNHLY and CDR2 FYNNEI. Germline trimming cut 5 bases from V and 1 base from J; bases unmatched to any gene: 1. The CDR3 length is 14 residues. The CDR3: CASSWTSGTDTQYF. The CDR3 DNA follows: TGTGCCAGCAGTTGGACTAGCGGCACAGATACGCAGTATTTT.

This chain uses TRBV19 with TRBJ2-7; TRBD1 matches 7 bases. This CDR3 has 14 residues. J lost 3 bases, V lost 6 bases, and 8 bases had no gene match. The germline gives CDR1 LNHDA, CDR2 SQIVND (reference sequence). CDR3 sequence (DNA): TGTGCCAGTAGCGCCGGGACAGATCACTACGAGCAGTACTTC. Encoded protein: CASSAGTDHYEQYF.

V usage is TRBV5-5 and J usage is TRBJ1-1; TRBD1 might be the D (5 bases). V lost 4 bases and J 6 bases, leaving 10 bases between the germline ends. Germline CDR1 reads SGHKS; CDR2 reads YYEKEE (reference sequence). This CDR3 is 12 amino acids long. The CDR3 loop is CASSLRTPEAFF. In nucleotides, the CDR3 is TGTGCCAGCAGCCTCCGGACACCTGAAGCTTTCTTT.

The V gene is TRBV6-5, the J gene TRBJ2-3; D might be TRBD1 (6 bases). The V gene lost 2 bases and the J gene lost 2 bases, with 8 bases spanning the gap. This CDR3 has 14 residues. CDR1 is MNHEY and CDR2 is SVGAGI in the germline V gene. Here the CDR3 reads CASSYDRITDTQYF. As DNA, the CDR3 is TGTGCCAGCAGTTACGACAGGATCACAGATACGCAGTATTTT.

V usage is TRBV9 and J usage is TRBJ2-1; 7 bases line up with TRBD2. From germline, CDR1 is SGDLS and CDR2 YYNGEE. The junction had 4 bases not matched to a gene; V was cut back by 0 bases and J by 1 base. This CDR3 region has 16 residues. CDR3 amino acids: CASSVAGGPSYNEQFF. CDR3 sequence (DNA): TGTGCCAGCAGCGTAGCGGGAGGTCCATCCTACAATGAGCAGTTCTTC.

The rearrangement uses TRBV7-2 and TRBJ1-2; D is possibly TRBD1 (5 bases). The CDR3 spans 15 residues. From germline, CDR1 is SGHTA and CDR2 FQGNSA. Trimming removed 7 bases from V and 0 bases from J, with 15 bases in between. CDR3: CASTRQIGPNYGYTF. As DNA, the CDR3 is TGTGCCAGCACCCGACAGATAGGCCCTAACTATGGCTACACCTTC.

This clone was seen more than once but under ten times. This sample includes further DNA sequences coding for the same CDR3. The rearrangement links TRBV7-2 to TRBJ1-2; TRBD1 might be the D (5 bases). Germline CDR1 reads SGHTA; CDR2 reads FQGNSA. V lost 1 base, J lost 4 bases, and 7 bases lay in between. This CDR3 region has 13 residues. The CDR3 DNA reads as TGTGCCAGCAGCTTAGACAGGCTCTATGGCTACACCTTC. It is translated as CASSLDRLYGYTF.

The rearrangement links TRBV9 to TRBJ2-7; 10 nucleotides align to TRBD2. The germline CDR1 and CDR2 sequences are SGDLS and YYNGEE. The CDR3 loop spans 14 amino acids. V shed 0 bases and J 5 bases; nucleotides not matched to a gene: 2. Written as DNA, the CDR3 is TGTGCCAGCAGCGTAGAAGCGGGAGGGAACGAGCAGTACTTC. Protein product: CASSVEAGGNEQYF.

J is TRBJ2-2 and V is TRBV19; TRBD2 aligns across 10 bases. J lost 7 bases, V lost 7 bases, and 9 bases had no gene match. The CDR3 length is 15 residues. Germline V gives CDR1 LNHDA, CDR2 SQIVND (reference sequence). CDR3 in DNA: TGTGCCAGTAAGGCTAGCGGGAGTGGGTACGGGGAGCTGTTTTTT. Protein sequence: CASKASGSGYGELFF.

This clone showed up just once. V and J are TRBV5-1 and TRBJ2-3; 16 bases fit TRBD2. V gave up 4 bases and J gave up 3 bases; unmatched junction bases: 8. The CDR3 is made up of 18 amino acids. In germline, CDR1 is SGHRS, CDR2 YFSETQ. CDR3 in DNA: TGCGCCAGCAGCACGGGACTAGCGGGAGGGCCTCCAACAGATACGCAGTATTTT. This gives the protein CASSTGLAGGPPTDTQYF.

As for this clone: Relative to the germline gene, one junction end is altered; a read error may explain this. CDR3 in amino acids: CASSNRLAGAGSQYF. CDR3 nucleotide sequence: TGTGCCAGCAGTAATCGACTAGCGGGGGCCGGGTCCCAATACTTC. This chain links TRBV6-5 with TRBJ2-5; 12 bases match TRBD2. Germline V gives CDR1 MNHEY, CDR2 SVGAGI. There are 15 residues in the CDR3.